These 26 T cell receptor beta chains were sequenced from one sample in a study of T cell responses to AZD1222 COVID-19 vaccine. The protocol was immunoSEQ multiplex PCR, while the TCRdb copy is restricted to in-frame clones and leaves out a portion. This table has 150,000 or so clones, roughly 90% appearing once. The sample here was peripheral blood, taken on day 0 of AZD1222 vaccination. The origin of the receptors is an adult in good health.

This sequence joins TRBV29-1 and TRBJ2-7; tentatively, D is TRBD2 (5 bases). V lost 6 bases and J lost 2, with 14 bases in between. CDR1 SQVTM and CDR2 ANQGSEA come from the germline V gene. This CDR3 is built from 13 residues. The CDR3: CSVARTGTYEQYF. The CDR3 DNA is TGCAGCGTCGCTAGGACTGGAACCTACGAGCAGTACTTC.

The genes are TRBV7-9 and TRBJ2-2; D unclear. Germline CDR1 SEHNR, CDR2 FQNEAQ (reference sequence). This CDR3 comprises 14 residues. Trimming left V 5 bases short and J 4 bases short, with 11 bases between. As DNA, the CDR3 is TGTGCCAGCAGCCACATCCCGGTCACCGGGGAGCTGTTTTTT. Translated: CASSHIPVTGELFF. The whole variable domain, remainder taken from reference TRBV7-9 and TRBJ2-2, is DTGVSQNPRHKITKRGQNVTFRCDPISEHNRLYWYRQTLGQGPEFLTYFQNEAQLEKSRLLSDRFSAERPKGSFSTLEIQRTEQGDSAMYLCASSHIPVTGELFFGEGSRLTVL.

The V and J genes are TRBV13 and TRBJ2-7; 9 bases are a match to TRBD1. This CDR3 region has 14 residues. V dropped 6 bases and J dropped 1; count of bases not matched to a gene: 4. Germline V gene lookup returns CDR1 PRHDT and CDR2 FYEKMQ (reference sequence). The CDR3 DNA is TGTGCCAGCAGGAAGACAGGGGGATCCTACGAGCAGTACTTC. Translated, it gives CASRKTGGSYEQYF.

The chain joins TRBV5-4 to TRBJ2-5; a weak D match, TRBD2 (6 bases). The germline V and J ends were trimmed by 5 bases and 5 bases, with 16 bases remaining between them. The CDR3 loop spans 14 amino acids. CDR1 and CDR2 (germline): SGHNT, YYREEE (reference sequence). The CDR3 protein is CASRLTSSVETQYF. The CDR3 region has the DNA TGTGCCAGCAGACTGACTAGTTCCGTTGAGACCCAGTACTTC.

The chain couples TRBV18 to TRBJ2-2; D is unclear. With 4 bases removed from V and 0 bases from J, the gap between germline ends came to 9 bases. Germline lookup yields CDR1 KGHSH and CDR2 LQKENI. The CDR3 extends over 15 amino acids. CDR3 bases: TGTGCCAGCTCACGACTGGCATCGAACACCGGGGAGCTGTTTTTT. It encodes CASSRLASNTGELFF.

V is TRBV7-2 and J is TRBJ1-6; 10 nucleotides align to TRBD1. Trimming removed 3 bases from V and 6 bases from J; junction bases left unmatched: 2. The germline V gene encodes CDR1 SGHTA and CDR2 FQGNSA. The CDR3 covers 15 residues. CDR3 sequence: CASSLGTGVNSPLHF. The DNA for the CDR3 is TGTGCCAGCAGCTTGGGGACAGGGGTTAATTCACCCCTCCACTTT.

The chain links TRBV5-4 to TRBJ1-4; possibly TRBD1 for D (6 bases). Germline CDR1 reads SGHNT; CDR2 reads YYREEE (reference sequence). The CDR3 loop spans 14 amino acids. Trimming stripped 0 bases from V and 8 bases from J, with 11 bases between. As DNA, the CDR3 is TGTGCCAGCAGCTTGGGCCAGCAGGGGGAAAAACTGTTTTTT. Amino acid sequence: CASSLGQQGEKLFF.

CDR3 protein: CASSLGRGTTGGAFF. CDR3 in DNA: TGTGCCAGCAGCCTTGGCAGGGGGACGACAGGTGGAGCTTTCTTT. The chain joins TRBV7-6 to TRBJ1-1, with TRBD1 matching 7 bases. The CDR3 loop spans 15 amino acids. Germline V gene data show CDR1 as SGHVS and CDR2 as FNYEAQ. V was pared by 5 bases and J by 10 bases, with 16 bases of the junction left unmatched.

This sequence joins TRBV29-1 and TRBJ2-3; no reliable D call. This CDR3 has 15 amino acids. V lost 8 bases and J lost 0, with 18 bases in between. The germline CDR1 and CDR2 sequences are SQVTM and ANQGSEA. The CDR3 sequence is CSSKVRYASTDTQYF. CDR3 DNA: TGCAGCTCTAAGGTTAGATACGCTAGCACAGATACGCAGTATTTT.

The chain is built from TRBV29-1 and TRBJ2-3; D remains unclear. There are 13 residues in the CDR3. V shed 4 bases and J shed 5 bases, with 13 bases lying between them. Germline CDR1 and CDR2: SQVTM and ANQGSEA. The CDR3 loop reads CSVGSPPVDTQYF. The CDR3, as DNA: TGCAGCGTTGGGTCCCCGCCCGTAGATACGCAGTATTTT.

The chain employs TRBV28 and TRBJ1-6; D call uncertain. The CDR3 spans 12 residues. With 5 bases removed from V and 9 bases from J, the gap between germline ends came to 8 bases. Germline CDR1 MDHEN, CDR2 SYDVKM. CDR3 protein: CASSKTGSPLHF. In DNA, the CDR3 is TGTGCCAGCAGTAAGACTGGTTCACCCCTCCACTTT.

The chain carries TRBV19 and TRBJ1-1; 7 bases fit TRBD1. The CDR3 has 13 residues. Per the germline V gene, CDR1 is LNHDA and CDR2 is SQIVND (reference sequence). Trimming took 6 bases from V and 4 from J; bases not matched to a gene: 5. The CDR3 nucleotides are TGTGCCAGTAGCGACTCAGGGGGCACTGAAGCTTTCTTT. Its protein is CASSDSGGTEAFF.

In its sample, this clone was seen once. The chain couples TRBV5-1 to TRBJ2-3; D uncertain. In germline, CDR1 is SGHRS, CDR2 YFSETQ. The CDR3 contains 14 residues. V was pared by 3 bases and J by 0 bases, with 8 bases between. The CDR3 spells CASSSQSSTDTQYF. As DNA, the CDR3 is TGCGCCAGCAGCTCGCAATCTAGCACAGATACGCAGTATTTT.

In this sample, this clone turned up once. This chain connects TRBV6-2 or TRBV6-3 to TRBJ2-5; 7 nucleotides match TRBD1. J lost 2 bases, V lost 5 bases, and 5 bases had no gene match. The CDR3 is made up of 14 amino acids. The germline V gene has CDR1 MNHEY and CDR2 SVGEGT. The DNA of the CDR3 is TGTGCCAGCAGTCCGACAGGGTCGCAAGAGACCCAGTACTTC. Amino acids: CASSPTGSQETQYF.

The chain has TRBV15 and TRBJ2-5; D gene unclear. The CDR3 has 13 residues. In germline, CDR1 is LNHNV, CDR2 YYDKDF (reference sequence). V was trimmed by 5 bases and J by 5 bases, leaving 12 bases between them. This CDR3 reads CATSGRGGETQYF. The CDR3 DNA reads as TGTGCCACCAGCGGGCGAGGTGGTGAGACCCAGTACTTC.

The chain links TRBV28 to TRBJ1-3; D gene uncertain. The CDR3 spans 15 residues. V lost 3 bases to trimming and J lost 4 bases, with 13 bases between them. CDR1 is MDHEN, CDR2 SYDVKM, per germline. This CDR3 reads CASSFGLPVGNTIYF. CDR3 sequence (DNA): TGTGCCAGCAGTTTTGGGTTACCGGTCGGAAACACCATATATTTT.

This chain links TRBV5-1 with TRBJ2-2; D possibly corresponds to TRBD1 (5 bases). The germline gives CDR1 SGHRS, CDR2 YFSETQ. Trimming removed 7 bases from V and 1 base from J, with 11 bases in between. This CDR3 is built from 14 residues. The CDR3 nucleotides read TGCGCCAGCCAGGGTGCCCTGAACACCGGGGAGCTGTTTTTT. This encodes CASQGALNTGELFF.

This clone was counted only a few times. The chain is built from TRBV5-1 and TRBJ1-4; D remains ambiguous. This CDR3 spans 15 amino acids. Trimming pared 0 bases from V and 5 bases from J, leaving 11 bases between. Germline V gives CDR1 SGHRS, CDR2 YFSETQ. CDR3 in DNA: TGCGCCAGCAGCTTGGGAACAGCTAGAAATGAAAAACTGTTTTTT. Amino acids: CASSLGTARNEKLFF.

V gene TRBV5-4 combines with J gene TRBJ1-2; 7 bases map to TRBD1. Germline V gene lookup returns CDR1 SGHNT and CDR2 YYREEE (reference sequence). There are 15 residues in the CDR3. Trimming cost V 2 bases and J 3 bases; bases outside gene matches: 7. Here the CDR3 reads CASSFLTGYDYGYTF. CDR3 DNA: TGTGCCAGCAGCTTCCTGACAGGGTACGACTATGGCTACACCTTC.

This clone was recorded only once. The chain uses TRBV11-3 and TRBJ2-3, with 9 nucleotides matching TRBD2. Germline CDR1 SGHNT, CDR2 YENEEA. The CDR3 extends over 16 amino acids. The J segment lost 4 bases and the V segment lost 5 bases, leaving 10 bases of the junction unmatched. CDR3: CASSQRKAGGADTQYF. DNA of the CDR3: TGTGCCAGCAGCCAAAGAAAAGCGGGAGGTGCAGATACGCAGTATTTT.

The chain is built from TRBV7-9 and TRBJ1-2; a possible D gene is TRBD1 (5 bases). This CDR3 contains 16 residues. Germline CDR1 and CDR2: SEHNR and FQNEAQ (reference sequence). Between the trimmed V and J ends, which lost 0 bases and 4 bases, there was a span of 15 bases. CDR3 residues: CASSLAGAGAAYGYTF. Here the CDR3 DNA reads TGTGCCAGCAGCTTAGCGGGAGCCGGGGCGGCCTATGGCTACACCTTC.

The J gene is TRBJ1-1, the V gene TRBV6-5, with 9 bases aligning to TRBD1. V lost 2 bases, J lost 5 bases, and 6 bases stayed unmatched. Per the germline V gene, CDR1 is MNHEY and CDR2 is SVGAGI. The CDR3 spans 15 residues. Here the CDR3 reads CASSYRDRARTEAFF. The CDR3 DNA follows: TGTGCCAGCAGTTACCGGGACAGGGCACGAACTGAAGCTTTCTTT.

The chain recombines TRBV20-1 with TRBJ2-7; D not resolved. Trimming pared 3 bases from V and 4 bases from J, leaving 4 bases between. Germline V gives CDR1 DFQATT, CDR2 SNEGSKA (reference sequence). This CDR3 has 10 residues. The chain's CDR3 is CSARLYEQYF. The CDR3 coding sequence is TGCAGTGCTAGGTTGTACGAGCAGTACTTC.

This chain uses TRBV19 with TRBJ1-5; perhaps TRBD1 as D (5 bases). Germline assignment: CDR1 LNHDA and CDR2 SQIVND (reference sequence). This CDR3 comprises 13 residues. CDR3 protein: CATTRGSGGPQHF. The CDR3 nucleotides read TGTGCTACCACGAGGGGAAGCGGCGGGCCCCAGCATTTT.

This clone was seen once. The V call is TRBV6-2 or TRBV6-3, the J call TRBJ2-3; 13 nucleotides agree with TRBD2. This CDR3 is 16 amino acids long. Germline trimming cut 2 bases from V and 4 bases from J; bases unmatched to any gene: 3. In germline, CDR1 is MNHEY, CDR2 SVGEGT. The CDR3 bases are TGTGCCAGCAGTTACACTAGCGGGAGGGTTCCAGATACGCAGTATTTT. Protein: CASSYTSGRVPDTQYF.

This chain uses TRBV7-9 with TRBJ2-5; no clear D. V lost 0 bases and J 3 bases, leaving 8 bases between the germline ends. The CDR3 covers 14 residues. Germline CDR1 and CDR2: SEHNR and FQNEAQ (reference sequence). CDR3 in amino acids: CASSLAGSKETQYF. The CDR3, as DNA: TGTGCCAGCAGCTTAGCAGGCAGTAAAGAGACCCAGTACTTC.